This T cell receptor (beta chain) stems from a study of identical twins. The V gene's germline CDR1 is SGHDT and CDR2 YYEEEE. V lost 4 bases and J lost 10, with 15 bases in between. The CDR3 runs to 13 residues. A universal primer site was incorporated via template switching, and the cDNA contained unique molecular identifiers. TCRdb fed the 5' RACE reads into MiXCR, producing one record per CDR3 protein. The repertoire has 200,000 to 250,000 distinct CDR3 sequences, about 14% of them found once; the top ten carry under 9.5%. Broader study findings: Models predicted less out-of-frame TCR alpha sharing in monozygotic twins than was found. Fewer insertions were carried by abundant cord blood beta clonotypes, but none was seen in memory repertoires.

This clonotype came up a few times. Its antigen is not identified. Donors were all healthy Caucasians. The specimen was memory (CD45RO+) T cells sorted from blood. V and J are TRBV5-6 and TRBJ1-3; D gene ambiguous. This TCR derives from a woman under 30 in good health. CDR3 DNA sequence: TGTGCCAGCAGCCTCTCGCCGAGAGAGACCATATATTTT. It is translated as CASSLSPRETIYF.